Listed below are T cell receptor beta chains from one sample, sequenced in a study of monozygotic twins with inflammatory bowel disease. Using the 5' RACE reads, TCRdb records one entry per CDR3 protein without DNA. This repertoire includes about 450,000 distinct CDR3 sequences. Specimen: blood. Receptors were obtained from a human donor with ulcerative colitis or Crohn's disease, or a healthy co-twin of an affected twin (not recorded which). Each CDR3 is given with its conserved first and last residue. The order of the fields is CDR3 length, J gene, V gene, CDR3 protein.

15 TRBJ2-7 TRBV7-9 CASSLRSASAYEQYF
14 TRBJ1-5 TRBV18 CASSPLHSNQPQHF
15 TRBJ2-7 TRBV7-8 CASTPSRDRLYEQYF
12 TRBJ1-3 TRBV12-3/TRBV12-4 CASTPGGNTIYF
13 TRBJ1-2 TRBV20-1 CSARGQIGHGYTF
11 TRBJ1-2 TRBV2 CASSVGVGYTF
15 TRBJ2-7 TRBV30 CAWTPPGRMTYEQYF
13 TRBJ1-2 TRBV29-1 CSVDRASNYGYTF
16 TRBJ2-2 TRBV3-1 CASSGRGSTNTGELFF
16 TRBJ1-1 TRBV4-3 CASSQDPWTANTEAFF
14 TRBJ2-2 TRBV20-1 CSATGRGAGGELFF
14 TRBJ2-5 TRBV5-1 CASSLGGDRETQYF
14 TRBJ2-2 TRBV20-1 CSARVASGTGELFF
15 TRBJ2-2 TRBV5-1 CASSWQDVSTGELFF
17 TRBJ2-1 TRBV3-1 CASSQELALAGYNEQFF
15 TRBJ1-4 TRBV12-3/TRBV12-4 CASRILQGEGEKLFF
12 TRBJ1-1 TRBV20-1 CSADPGGVEAFF
12 TRBJ2-5 TRBV14 CASSQVRETQYF
14 TRBJ1-1 TRBV12-3/TRBV12-4 CASSFNRENTEAFF
15 TRBJ2-2 TRBV7-9 CASSLRDRDPGELFF
15 TRBJ2-5 TRBV20-1 CSARDPAVYQETQYF
14 TRBJ2-5 TRBV2 CASRTDRIQETQYF
17 TRBJ2-1 TRBV9 CASSVVGGGASDNEQFF
14 TRBJ2-4 TRBV5-1 CASSFELAKNIQYF
13 TRBJ1-1 TRBV7-2 CASTSSRNTEAFF
15 TRBJ1-5 TRBV12-3/TRBV12-4 CASSWGQNSNQPQHF
12 TRBJ2-5 TRBV5-1 CASSLAGETQYF
13 TRBJ1-1 TRBV29-1 CSVEGHFNTEAFF
14 TRBJ1-1 TRBV12-3/TRBV12-4 CASIWGTQNTEAFF
15 TRBJ2-2 TRBV2 CASSEVGGNTGELFF
15 TRBJ2-1 TRBV3-1 CASSQGTSGVAAQFF
13 TRBJ1-2 TRBV24-1 CATSDNSFYGYTF
14 TRBJ1-1 TRBV15 CATSRDGLNTEAFF
12 TRBJ1-1 TRBV29-1 CSVYATGPEAFF
16 TRBJ1-4 TRBV5-1 CASSFGQGTASEKLFF
15 TRBJ2-5 TRBV20-1 CSAPPPRGQTETQYF
13 TRBJ1-1 TRBV5-1 CASRPDTNIEAFF
14 TRBJ1-1 TRBV29-1 CSVEALNPGTEAFF
13 TRBJ2-1 TRBV29-1 CSVDGARYNEQFF
15 TRBJ2-5 TRBV7-2 CASSLALGVVETQYF
14 TRBJ2-1 TRBV12-3/TRBV12-4 CASSPDRVVNEQFF
14 TRBJ2-3 TRBV12-3/TRBV12-4 CASRPGPGGKAQYF
13 TRBJ1-1 TRBV5-1 CASSPGTWAGGFF